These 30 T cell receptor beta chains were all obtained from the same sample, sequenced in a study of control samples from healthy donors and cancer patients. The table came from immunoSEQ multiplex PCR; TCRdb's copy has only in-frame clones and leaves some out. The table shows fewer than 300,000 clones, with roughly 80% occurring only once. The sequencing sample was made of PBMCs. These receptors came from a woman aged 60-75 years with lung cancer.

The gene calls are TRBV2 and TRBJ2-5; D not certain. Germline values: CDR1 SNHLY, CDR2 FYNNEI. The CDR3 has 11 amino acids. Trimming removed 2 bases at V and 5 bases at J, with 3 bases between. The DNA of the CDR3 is TGTGCCAGCAGTGAATACGAGACCCAGTACTTC. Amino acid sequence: CASSEYETQYF.

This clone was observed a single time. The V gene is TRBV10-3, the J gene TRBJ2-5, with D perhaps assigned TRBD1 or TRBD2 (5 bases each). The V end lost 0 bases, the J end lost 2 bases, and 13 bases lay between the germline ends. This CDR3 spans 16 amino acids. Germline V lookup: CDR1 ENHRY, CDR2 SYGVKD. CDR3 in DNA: TGTGCCATCAGTGAGTCGGACCGGGGCCTTCAAGAGACCCAGTACTTC. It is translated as CAISESDRGLQETQYF.

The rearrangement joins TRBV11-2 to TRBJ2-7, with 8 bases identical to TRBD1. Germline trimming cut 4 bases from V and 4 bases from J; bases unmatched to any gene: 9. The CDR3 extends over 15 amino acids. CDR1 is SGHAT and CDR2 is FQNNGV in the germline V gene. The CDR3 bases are TGTGCCAGCAGCTCTCAGGGGGCGCAGAGGTACGAGCAGTACTTC. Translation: CASSSQGAQRYEQYF.

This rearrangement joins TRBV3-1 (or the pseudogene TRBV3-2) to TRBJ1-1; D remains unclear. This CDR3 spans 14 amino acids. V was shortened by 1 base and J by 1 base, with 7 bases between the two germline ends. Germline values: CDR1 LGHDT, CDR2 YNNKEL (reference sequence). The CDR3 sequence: CASSQVEPNTEAFF. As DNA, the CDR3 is TGTGCCAGCAGCCAAGTTGAGCCGAACACTGAAGCTTTCTTT.

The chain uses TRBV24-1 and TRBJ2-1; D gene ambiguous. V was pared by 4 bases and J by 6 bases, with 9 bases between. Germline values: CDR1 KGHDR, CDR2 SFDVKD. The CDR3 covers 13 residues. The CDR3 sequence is CATSEDWPNEQFF. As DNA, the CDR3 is TGTGCCACCAGTGAGGATTGGCCCAATGAGCAGTTCTTC.

The CDR3 loop reads CASSVVGAGVADTQYF. The DNA of the CDR3 is TGTGCCAGCAGCGTAGTTGGGGCGGGGGTAGCAGATACGCAGTATTTT. The J gene is TRBJ2-3, the V gene TRBV9, with 7 positions matching TRBD2. This CDR3 contains 16 residues. Germline-derived CDR1 and CDR2 are SGDLS and YYNGEE. The V gene end was trimmed by 0 bases and the J gene end by 4 bases; junction bases not matched to a gene: 8. Full variable domain (rest looked up from reference TRBV9 and TRBJ2-3): DSGVTQTPKHLITATGQRVTLRCSPRSGDLSVYWYQQSLDQGLQFLIQYYNGEERAKGNILERFSAQQFPDLHSELNLSSLELGDSALYFCASSVVGAGVADTQYFGPGTRLTVL.

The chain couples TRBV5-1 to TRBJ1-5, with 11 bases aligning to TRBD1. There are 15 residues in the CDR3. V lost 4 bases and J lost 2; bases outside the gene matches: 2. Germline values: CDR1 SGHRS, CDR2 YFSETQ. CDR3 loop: CASSRTGGGNQPQHF. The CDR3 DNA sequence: TGCGCCAGCAGCAGGACAGGGGGCGGCAATCAGCCCCAGCATTTT.

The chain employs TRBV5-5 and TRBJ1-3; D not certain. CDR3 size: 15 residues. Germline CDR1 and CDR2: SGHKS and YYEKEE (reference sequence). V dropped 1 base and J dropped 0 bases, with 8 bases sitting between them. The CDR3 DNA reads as TGTGCCAGCAGCTTGTCACGGCCCTCTGGAAACACCATATATTTT. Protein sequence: CASSLSRPSGNTIYF.

The CDR3 sequence is CASSEALSGNQPQHF. CDR3 coding DNA: TGTGCCAGCAGTGAAGCGTTGAGTGGGAATCAGCCCCAGCATTTT. V is TRBV2 and J is TRBJ1-5; no firm D call. The germline V and J ends were trimmed by 0 bases and 4 bases, with 10 bases remaining between them. Germline CDR1 and CDR2: SNHLY and FYNNEI. The CDR3 is 15 residues long.

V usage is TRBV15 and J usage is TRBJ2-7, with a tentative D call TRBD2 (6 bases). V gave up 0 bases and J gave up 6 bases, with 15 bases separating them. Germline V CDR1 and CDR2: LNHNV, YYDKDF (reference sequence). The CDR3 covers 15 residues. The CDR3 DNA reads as TGTGCCACCAGCAGAGAGGAACACATGGGGGGCGAGCAGTACTTC. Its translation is CATSREEHMGGEQYF.

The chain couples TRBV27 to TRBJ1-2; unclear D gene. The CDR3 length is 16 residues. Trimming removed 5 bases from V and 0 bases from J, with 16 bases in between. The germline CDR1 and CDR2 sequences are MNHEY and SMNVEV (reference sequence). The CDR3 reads CASSGGPRSSNYGYTF. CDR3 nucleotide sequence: TGTGCCAGCAGTGGTGGGCCCCGAAGTTCTAACTATGGCTACACCTTC.

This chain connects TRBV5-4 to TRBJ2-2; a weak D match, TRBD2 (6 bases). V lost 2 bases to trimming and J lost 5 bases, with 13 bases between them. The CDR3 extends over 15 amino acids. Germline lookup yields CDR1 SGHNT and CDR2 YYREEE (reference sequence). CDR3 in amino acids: CASSLARAGTGELFF. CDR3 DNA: TGTGCCAGCAGCTTAGCTCGGGCGGGGACCGGGGAGCTGTTTTTT.

CDR3 in amino acids: CASSIGGTRGETQYF. CDR3 DNA: TGTGCCAGTAGTATAGGAGGCACGCGGGGAGAGACCCAGTACTTC. The chain recombines TRBV19 with TRBJ2-5; possibly TRBD2 for D (6 bases). Germline CDR1 reads LNHDA; CDR2 reads SQIVND (reference sequence). The CDR3 runs 15 residues. Trimming left V 1 base short and J 4 bases short, with 13 bases between.

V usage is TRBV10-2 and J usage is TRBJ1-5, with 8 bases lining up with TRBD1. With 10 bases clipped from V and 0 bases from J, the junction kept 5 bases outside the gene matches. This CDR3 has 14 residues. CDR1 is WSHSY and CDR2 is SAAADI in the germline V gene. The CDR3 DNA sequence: TGCGCCACTACGACAGGGGATAGCAATCAGCCCCAGCATTTT. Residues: CATTTGDSNQPQHF.

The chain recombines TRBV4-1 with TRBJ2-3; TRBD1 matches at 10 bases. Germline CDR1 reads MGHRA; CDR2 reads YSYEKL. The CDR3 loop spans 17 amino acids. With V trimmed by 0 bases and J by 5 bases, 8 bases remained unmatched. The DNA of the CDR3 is TGCGCCAGCAGCCAAGAAGTTGACAGGGGGCGTCGAGATACGCAGTATTTT. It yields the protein CASSQEVDRGRRDTQYF.

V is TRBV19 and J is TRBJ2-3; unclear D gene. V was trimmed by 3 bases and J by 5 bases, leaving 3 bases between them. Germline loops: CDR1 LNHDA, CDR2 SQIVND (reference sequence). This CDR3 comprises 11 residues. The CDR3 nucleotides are TGTGCCAGTAGTATCAAAGATACGCAGTATTTT. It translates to CASSIKDTQYF.

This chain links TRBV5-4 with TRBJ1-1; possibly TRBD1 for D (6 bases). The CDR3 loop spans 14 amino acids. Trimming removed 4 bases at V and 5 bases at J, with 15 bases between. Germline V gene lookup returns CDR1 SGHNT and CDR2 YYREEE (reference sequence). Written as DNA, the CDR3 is TGTGCCAGCAGCCCGGGACAAGTAATAACTGAAGCTTTCTTT. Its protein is CASSPGQVITEAFF.

Here the CDR3 DNA reads TGTGCCAGCAGCATTGGCACCGGGGAGCTGTTTTTT. This gives the protein CASSIGTGELFF. This chain links TRBV7-2 with TRBJ2-2; D gene uncertain. CDR3 length: 12 amino acids. With 5 bases removed from V and 4 bases from J, the gap between germline ends came to 5 bases. Germline V lookup: CDR1 SGHTA, CDR2 FQGNSA.

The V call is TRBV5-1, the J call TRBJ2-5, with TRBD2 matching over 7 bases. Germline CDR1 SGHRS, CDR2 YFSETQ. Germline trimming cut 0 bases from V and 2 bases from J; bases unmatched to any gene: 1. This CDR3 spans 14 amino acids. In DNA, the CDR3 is TGCGCCAGCAGCTTGGTGGGACTACAAGAGACCCAGTACTTC. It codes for CASSLVGLQETQYF.

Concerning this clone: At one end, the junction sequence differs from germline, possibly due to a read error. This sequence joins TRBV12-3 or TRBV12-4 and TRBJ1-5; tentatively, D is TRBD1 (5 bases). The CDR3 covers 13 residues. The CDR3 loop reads CASSFGGNQPRHF. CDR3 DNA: TGTGCCAGCAGTTTTGGGGGAAATCAGCCCCGGCATTTT.

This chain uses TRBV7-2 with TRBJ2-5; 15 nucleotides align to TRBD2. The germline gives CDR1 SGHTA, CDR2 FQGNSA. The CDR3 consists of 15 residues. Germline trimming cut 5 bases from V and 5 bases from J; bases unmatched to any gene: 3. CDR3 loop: CASSVGTSGGETQYF. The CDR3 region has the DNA TGTGCCAGCAGCGTAGGGACTAGCGGGGGGGAGACCCAGTACTTC.

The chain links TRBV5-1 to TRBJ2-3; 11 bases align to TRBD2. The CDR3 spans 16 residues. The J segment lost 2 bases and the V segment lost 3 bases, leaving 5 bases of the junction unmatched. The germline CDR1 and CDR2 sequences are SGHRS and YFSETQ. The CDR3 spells CASSSGTSGLTDTQYF. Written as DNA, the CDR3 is TGCGCCAGCAGCTCCGGGACTAGCGGCCTCACAGATACGCAGTATTTT.

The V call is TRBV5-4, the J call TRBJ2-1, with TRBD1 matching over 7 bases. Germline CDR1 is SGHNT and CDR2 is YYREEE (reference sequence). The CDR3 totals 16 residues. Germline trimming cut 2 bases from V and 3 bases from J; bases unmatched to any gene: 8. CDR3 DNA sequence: TGTGCCAGCAGCTTAGGGAGACAGGGCCTCTACAATGAGCAGTTCTTC. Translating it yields CASSLGRQGLYNEQFF.

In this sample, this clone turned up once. CDR3 coding DNA: TGCAGTGCTAGAGAGACGGATACGCAGTATTTT. Its translation: CSARETDTQYF. This rearrangement joins TRBV20-1 to TRBJ2-3; D is unclear. Deletions cut 0 bases from V and 6 bases from J, with 4 bases between. The CDR3 length is 11 residues. CDR1 DFQATT and CDR2 SNEGSKA come from the germline V gene (reference sequence).

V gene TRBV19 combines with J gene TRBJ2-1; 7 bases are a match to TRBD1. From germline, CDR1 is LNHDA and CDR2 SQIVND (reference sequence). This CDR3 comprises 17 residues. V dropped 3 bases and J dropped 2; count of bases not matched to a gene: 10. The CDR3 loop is CASSIPLQGVTYNEQFF. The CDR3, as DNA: TGTGCCAGTAGTATTCCGCTCCAGGGGGTAACCTACAATGAGCAGTTCTTC.

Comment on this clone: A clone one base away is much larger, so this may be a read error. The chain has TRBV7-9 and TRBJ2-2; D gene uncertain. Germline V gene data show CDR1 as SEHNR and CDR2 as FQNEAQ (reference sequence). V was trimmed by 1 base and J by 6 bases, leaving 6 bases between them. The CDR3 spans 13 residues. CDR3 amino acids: CASSLEGPGELFF. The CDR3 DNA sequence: TGTGCCAGCAGCTTAGAAGGGCCCGGGGAGCTGTTTTTT.

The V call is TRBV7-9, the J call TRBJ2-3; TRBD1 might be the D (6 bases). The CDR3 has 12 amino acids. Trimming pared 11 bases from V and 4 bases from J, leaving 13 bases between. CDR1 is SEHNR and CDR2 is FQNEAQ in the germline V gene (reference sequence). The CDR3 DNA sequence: TGTGCCGAGGAAGGGGGTCCAGATACGCAGTATTTT. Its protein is CAEEGGPDTQYF.

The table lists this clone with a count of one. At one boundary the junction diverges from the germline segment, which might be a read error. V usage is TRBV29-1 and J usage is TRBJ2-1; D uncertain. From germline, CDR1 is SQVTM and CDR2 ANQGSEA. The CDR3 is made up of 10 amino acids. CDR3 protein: CSVPTQGTIF. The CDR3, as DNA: TGCAGCGTACCCACCCAAGGAACGATCTTC.

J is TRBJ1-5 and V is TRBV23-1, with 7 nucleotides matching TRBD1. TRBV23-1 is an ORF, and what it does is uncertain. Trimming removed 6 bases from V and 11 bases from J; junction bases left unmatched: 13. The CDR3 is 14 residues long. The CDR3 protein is CASRSGQSRPTQHF. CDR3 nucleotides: TGCGCCAGCAGATCGGGACAGTCCCGACCAACCCAGCATTTT.

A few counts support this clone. CDR3 sequence (DNA): TGCAGTGCTAGTCTTAACAGGGTCACTGAAGCTTTCTTT. This translates into CSASLNRVTEAFF. V is TRBV20-1 and J is TRBJ1-1; D possibly corresponds to TRBD1 (6 bases). CDR3 size: 13 residues. From germline, CDR1 is DFQATT and CDR2 SNEGSKA (reference sequence). V was trimmed by 3 bases and J by 4 bases, leaving 12 bases between them.